The rows below give T cell receptor beta chains drawn from one sample of a study of T cells in localized non-small cell lung cancer. Clones were sequenced by immunoSEQ multiplex PCR, and TCRdb holds only the in-frame ones, with some missing. Here the sample spans 30,000 or so clones, roughly nine tenths being singletons. Sequences were derived from peripheral blood, sampled before any cancer treatment. The receptors derive from a woman aged 40-69 years with stage I lung adenocarcinoma. CDR3s include the opening cysteine and the closing phenylalanine or tryptophan.

J,length,V,CDR3
TRBJ2-7,16,TRBV5-4,CASSLASGFDRGEQYF
TRBJ1-2,16,TRBV18,CASSPPGGAVSGGYTF
TRBJ2-3,14,TRBV30,CAWTKGAMADTQYF
TRBJ2-1,15,TRBV5-4,CASSFAGTGYNEQFF
TRBJ1-1,15,TRBV4-1,CASSQGQGAHTEAFF
TRBJ2-7,13,TRBV30,CAWSEGFQSEQYF
TRBJ2-1,14,TRBV5-6,CASSFGTGYNEQFF
TRBJ2-3,15,TRBV9,CASSTAGTSTDTQYF
TRBJ2-1,12,TRBV7-6,CASSLGADEQFF
TRBJ2-2,16,TRBV19,CASNLRGGPNTGELFF
TRBJ2-3,15,TRBV25-1,CASSEWGGGTDTQYF
TRBJ1-2,15,TRBV7-2,CASSVDGTGGYGYTF
TRBJ2-3,14,TRBV6-4,CASSDNGLTDTQYF
TRBJ2-7,12,TRBV29-1,CSVERGSSEQYF
TRBJ2-7,15,TRBV18,CASSRGDRGSYEQYF
TRBJ2-7,16,TRBV4-2,CASSQVGAQLTYEQYF
TRBJ2-5,14,TRBV7-2,CASSEGQGGETQYF
TRBJ1-2,14,TRBV28,CASRTPGMDYGYTF
TRBJ1-2,16,TRBV7-9,CASSLSEGARYYGYTF
TRBJ1-6,16,TRBV19,CASSKSDSRGRSPLHF
TRBJ2-2,14,TRBV4-3,CASSRLAQAGELFF
TRBJ1-5,16,TRBV4-3,CASSQDDGDGNQPQHF
TRBJ2-1,14,TRBV6-1,CASRRDLSYNEQFF
TRBJ2-7,15,TRBV4-2,CASSQQDREDSEQYF
TRBJ2-1,14,TRBV11-3,CASSLSGAYNEQFF
TRBJ2-5,15,TRBV6-5,CASSYFGTGQETQYF
TRBJ2-3,14,TRBV21-1,CASSIGHCTDTQYF
TRBJ2-1,15,TRBV27,CASSSGGGSYNEQFF
TRBJ2-7,16,TRBV9,CASSPRTGLKNYEQYF
TRBJ2-7,14,TRBV5-1,CASSLGAGGNEQYF
TRBJ2-5,19,TRBV4-2,CASSQPPGLAGEGQETQYF
TRBJ2-3,16,TRBV28,CASSSSSRESTDTQYF
TRBJ2-1,15,TRBV28,CATDPPLAGNNEQFF
TRBJ1-2,12,TRBV30,CAWTPKLGGYTF
TRBJ2-7,15,TRBV7-9,CASSLYQDFSYEQYF